This T cell receptor beta chain derives from a study of blood T cell repertoires in COVID-19 (dated by TCRdb to the early 2020s). In terms of the full investigation: The collaborator samples originated in the United States, Italy and Spain and spanned the acute and convalescent phases of COVID-19. Samples came from the ongoing ImmuneRACE study (first 160 participants) plus 1,254 subjects from 6 global collaborators. A freely available public database, intended as a resource for researchers studying the immune response to SARS-CoV-2, is where the repertoires were released. The material from the prospective study consisted of cDNA or gDNA derived from T cells, B-cell-depleted T cells, or PBMCs. The sample metadata nearly always contained a de-identified subject ID, COVID-19 status, age in years and sex. The dataset comprised deeply sampled blood TCRbeta repertoires from subjects exposed to, actively infected with, or recovered from COVID-19. Where available, HLA class I and class II types were taken from metadata supplied by the sample provider and were not determined by assay-based typing.

The study at large found these results: The amount of clinical and demographic metadata varied by source and participant and was provided uncurated.

Measured from the cysteine to the phenylalanine, the CDR3 is 14 residues long. The DNA shown is the 42-base CDR3, in frame from base 1. A distance of 14 bases separates the germline ends of V and J, which lose 6 bases and 2 bases respectively. Reading the germline V gene (reference sequence) gives CDR1 LNHDA and CDR2 SQIVND. TCRbeta CDR3 regions were amplified from genomic DNA by means of the immunoSEQ Assay, a bias-controlled multiplex PCR. The authors processed their data as follows. Within the assay, amplification of reference gene primers was used to estimate how many nucleated cells each sample contained. To quantify the absolute abundance of each unique TCRbeta CDR3 rearrangement, sequence reads were collapsed and filtered. Productive Simpson clonality was computed per sample as the square root of Simpson's diversity index over productive rearrangements. Not all clones reach the TCRdb copy of this immuneACCESS table, which keeps in-frame sequences only. Checked studies attribute under half of the gap to unresolved V genes and leave the rest unexplained. For V, J and clone size, that table is used; D and trimming come from the DNA. The sample yields 93,000 or so clones; 88% were counted once. About 3% of the sample goes to the ten largest clones.

In regard to this clone: Its antigen remains unidentified. No much larger clone exists at a distance of one base, and base qualities are not known.

Collaborating institutions collected whole blood in K2EDTA tubes following their own protocols. For TCRbeta analysis, collaborator samples were shipped as frozen whole blood, as isolated PBMCs, or as DNA extracted from either sample type. The sequence links TRBV19 to TRBJ2-7; the D segment could be TRBD1, given 6 matching bases. The source material was peripheral blood. The receptor comes from a human donor in a cohort sampled during active COVID-19. The CDR3 reads as follows: CASRRDRTAYEQYF. Here is the DNA: TGTGCCAGTAGACGAGACCGGACAGCCTACGAGCAGTACTTC.